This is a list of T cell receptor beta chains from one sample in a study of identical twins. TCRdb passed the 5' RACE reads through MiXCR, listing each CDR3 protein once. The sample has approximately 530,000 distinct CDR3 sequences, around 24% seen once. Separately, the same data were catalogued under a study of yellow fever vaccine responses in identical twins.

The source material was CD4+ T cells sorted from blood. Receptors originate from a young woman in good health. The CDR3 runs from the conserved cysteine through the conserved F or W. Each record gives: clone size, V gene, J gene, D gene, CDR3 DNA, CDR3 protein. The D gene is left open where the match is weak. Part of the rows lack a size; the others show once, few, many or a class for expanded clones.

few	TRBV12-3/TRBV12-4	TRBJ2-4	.	TGTGCCAGCAATCCGGGTGGGACATTAGCCAAAAACATTCAGTACTTC	CASNPGGTLAKNIQYF
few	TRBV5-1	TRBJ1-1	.	TGCGCCAGCAGCTTCGACCCCCAACCGAACACTGAAGCTTTCTTT	CASSFDPQPNTEAFF
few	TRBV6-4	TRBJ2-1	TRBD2	TGTGCCAGCAGTGGACTAGCGGGAGTCAATGAGCAGTTCTTC	CASSGLAGVNEQFF
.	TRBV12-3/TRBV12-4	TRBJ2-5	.	TGTGCCAGCAGTTTAGCAGGTCCCCCAGGGGTTGAGACCCAGTACTTC	CASSLAGPPGVETQYF
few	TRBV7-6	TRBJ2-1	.	TGTGCCAGCAGCTTAGCGTCTAGGTTAATCCGCGATGAGCAGTTCTTC	CASSLASRLIRDEQFF
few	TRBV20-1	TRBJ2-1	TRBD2	TGCAGTGCTCCGCATAGTCCGGGACTAGCGGGATCTTATGAGCAGTTCTTC	CSAPHSPGLAGSYEQFF
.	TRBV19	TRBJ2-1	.	TGTGCCAGTAGTATGGTCGGGGGACTCACCTACAATGAGCAGTTCTTC	CASSMVGGLTYNEQFF
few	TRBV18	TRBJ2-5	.	TGTGCCAGCTCACCGTTTGCCACAAAAAAGAGAGAAGAGACCCAGTACTTC	CASSPFATKKREETQYF
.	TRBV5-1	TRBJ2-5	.	TGCGCCAGCAGCTTGGGACGGGGACCCCAAGAGACCCAGTACTTC	CASSLGRGPQETQYF
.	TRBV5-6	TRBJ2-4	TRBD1	TGTGCCAGCAGCCCCGGGACAGGGGCGGAATTTGGAAACATTCAGTACTTC	CASSPGTGAEFGNIQYF
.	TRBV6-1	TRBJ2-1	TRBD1	TGTGCCAGCAGCGTGGTCGGACAGGGGTTTCTCAGCTCCTACAATGAGCAGTTCTTC	CASSVVGQGFLSSYNEQFF
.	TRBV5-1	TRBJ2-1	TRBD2	TGCGCCAGCAGCGCACAGACTAGCGGGAGTCTCGGTGAGCAGTTCTTC	CASSAQTSGSLGEQFF
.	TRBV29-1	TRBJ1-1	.	TGCAGCGTTTTGTTGAGCAACACTGAAGCTTTCTTT	CSVLLSNTEAFF
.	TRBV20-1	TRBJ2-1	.	TGCAGTGCTAGTTCCGACTGGGGGAATGAGCAGTTCTTC	CSASSDWGNEQFF
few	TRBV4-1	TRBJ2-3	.	TGCGCCAGCAGCCATACTTGGGCCAGCACAGATACGCAGTATTTT	CASSHTWASTDTQYF
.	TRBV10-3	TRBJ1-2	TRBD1	TGTGCCATCAGTGACCTTCGGGACAGTCCAACCTGGGAGGGCTACACCTTC	CAISDLRDSPTWEGYTF
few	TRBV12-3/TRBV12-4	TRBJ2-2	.	TGTGCCAGCAGTCGAGAGAGAACCGGGGAGCTGTTTTTT	CASSRERTGELFF
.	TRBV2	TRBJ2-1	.	TGTGCCAGCAGTGATTGGGTCTCAAACAATGAGCAGTTCTTC	CASSDWVSNNEQFF
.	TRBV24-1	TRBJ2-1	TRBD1	TGTGCCACCAGTGGGGTGGACAGGGGGCTCATTAATGAGCAGTTCTTC	CATSGVDRGLINEQFF
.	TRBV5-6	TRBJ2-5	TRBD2	TGTGCCAGCAGCTTTTGGACTAGCGGGAGGCTCCAAGAGACCCAGTACTTC	CASSFWTSGRLQETQYF
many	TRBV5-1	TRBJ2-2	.	TGCGCCAGCAGCTGGGGACAGAACACCGGGGAGCTGTTTTTT	CASSWGQNTGELFF
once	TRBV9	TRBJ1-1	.	TGTGCCAGCAGCGTAGACCCCCCTGCCACTGAAGCTTTCTTT	CASSVDPPATEAFF
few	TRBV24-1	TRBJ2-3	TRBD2	TGTGCCACCAGTGATCCCTCGACTAGCGGGGGCCCAGATACGCAGTATTTT	CATSDPSTSGGPDTQYF
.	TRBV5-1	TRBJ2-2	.	TGCGCCAGCAGCAGTAACTCACGACAGACCGCGAACACCGGGGAGCTGTTTTTT	CASSSNSRQTANTGELFF
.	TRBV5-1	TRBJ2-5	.	TGCGCCAGCACCCAAAGGGGGGGTGTTGAGGAGACCCAGTACTTC	CASTQRGGVEETQYF
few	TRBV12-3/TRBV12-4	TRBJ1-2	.	TGTGCCAGCAGTTTAGAGACAGAGGATGGCTACACCTTC	CASSLETEDGYTF
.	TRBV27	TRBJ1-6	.	TGTGCCAGCAGTTTTCTCCGGGGAGGGAATTCACCCCTCCACTTT	CASSFLRGGNSPLHF
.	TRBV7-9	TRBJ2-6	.	TGTGCCAGCAGCTTGTCCGGAAGCTCTGGGGCCAACGTCCTGACTTTC	CASSLSGSSGANVLTF
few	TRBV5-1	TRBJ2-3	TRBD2	TGCGCCAGCGGGATGACTAGCGGGAGAGCAGATACGCAGTATTTT	CASGMTSGRADTQYF
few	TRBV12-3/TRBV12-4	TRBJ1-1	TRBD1	TGTGCCAGCAGTCCGAGGGACAGGTATGAAGCTTTCTTT	CASSPRDRYEAFF
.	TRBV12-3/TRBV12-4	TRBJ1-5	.	TGTGCCAGCAGTTTAGTTTCGACAGGCGTCAAGCCCCAGCATTTT	CASSLVSTGVKPQHF
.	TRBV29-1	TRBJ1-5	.	TGCAGCGTTGAAGAAAGTAGCAATCAGCCCCAGCATTTT	CSVEESSNQPQHF
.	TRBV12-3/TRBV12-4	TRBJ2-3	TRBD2	TGTGCCAGCAGTTTAGGTCCTAGCGGGGGAGATACGCAGTATTTT	CASSLGPSGGDTQYF
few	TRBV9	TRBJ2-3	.	TGTGCCAGCAGCGTAGCGGCTAGCACAGATACGCAGTATTTT	CASSVAASTDTQYF
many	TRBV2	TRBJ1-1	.	TGTGCCAGCAGTGGAGGTACTGAAGCTTTCTTT	CASSGGTEAFF
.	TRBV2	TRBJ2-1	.	TGTGCCAGCGGTAGAAACAGTCTTGATGAGCAGTTCTTC	CASGRNSLDEQFF
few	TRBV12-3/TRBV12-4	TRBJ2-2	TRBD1	TGTGCCAGCAGACAGGGGTCCTCTGACACCGGGGAGCTGTTTTTT	CASRQGSSDTGELFF
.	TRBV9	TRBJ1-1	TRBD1	TGTGCCAGCAGCGTAGAGGCGGGACAGAAGAACACTGAAGCTTTCTTT	CASSVEAGQKNTEAFF
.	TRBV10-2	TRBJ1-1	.	TGCGCCAGCAGGCAGACAGGCGCGAACACTGAAGCTTTCTTT	CASRQTGANTEAFF
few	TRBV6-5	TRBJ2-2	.	TGTGCCAGCAGTTACACTTCTTGGGCGGCGAACACCGGGGAGCTGTTTTTT	CASSYTSWAANTGELFF
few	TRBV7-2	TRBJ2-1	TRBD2	TGTGCCAGCACCACCCTAGCGGTTGGCTCCTACAATGAGCAGTTCTTC	CASTTLAVGSYNEQFF
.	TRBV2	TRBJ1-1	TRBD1	TGTGCCAGCAGTGAAGGGTGGGGGACAGCGAACACTGAAGCTTTCTTT	CASSEGWGTANTEAFF
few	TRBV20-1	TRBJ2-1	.	TGCAGTGCTAGAGACGGCACAACACATGAGCAGTTCTTC	CSARDGTTHEQFF